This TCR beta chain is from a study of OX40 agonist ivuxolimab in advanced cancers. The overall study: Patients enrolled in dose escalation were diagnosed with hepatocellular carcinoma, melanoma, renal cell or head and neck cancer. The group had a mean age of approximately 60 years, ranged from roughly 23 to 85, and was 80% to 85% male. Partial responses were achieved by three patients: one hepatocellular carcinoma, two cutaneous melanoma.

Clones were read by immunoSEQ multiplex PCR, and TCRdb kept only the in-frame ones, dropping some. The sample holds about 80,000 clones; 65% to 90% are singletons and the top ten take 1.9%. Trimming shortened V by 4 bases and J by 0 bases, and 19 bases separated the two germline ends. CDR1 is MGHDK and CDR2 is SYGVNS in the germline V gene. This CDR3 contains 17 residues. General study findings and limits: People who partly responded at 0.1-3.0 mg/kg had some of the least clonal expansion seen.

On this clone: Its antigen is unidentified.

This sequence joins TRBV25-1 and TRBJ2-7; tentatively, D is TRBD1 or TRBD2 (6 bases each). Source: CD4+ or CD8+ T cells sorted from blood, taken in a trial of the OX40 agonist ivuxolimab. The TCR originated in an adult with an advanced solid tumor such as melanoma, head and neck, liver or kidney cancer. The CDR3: CASSAPRTGRNSYEQYF. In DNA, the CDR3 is TGTGCCAGCAGTGCCCCCCGAACAGGGAGGAACTCCTACGAGCAGTACTTC.